The 18 T cell receptor beta chains below were found in one sample sequenced in a study of cytomegalovirus exposure and HLA in healthy donors. The PCR used 60 Vbeta and 13 Jbeta primers. Profiling relied on immunoSEQ multiplex PCR, and the TCRdb table lists in-frame clones only, not all of them. The repertoire consists of some 150,000 clones, with roughly 78% occurring once and the leading ten covering roughly 4%. The specimen sequenced was PBMCs. The receptor set was obtained from a man aged 45-65 years in good health and CMV-seropositive.

The gene calls are TRBV27 and TRBJ1-2; D remains ambiguous. V gave up 1 base and J gave up 9 bases, with 15 bases separating them. The CDR3 has 14 residues. Per germline, CDR1 MNHEY and CDR2 SMNVEV (reference sequence). The DNA for the CDR3 is TGTGCCAGCAGTTTATGGTCGACGGCGGCGAGCTACACCTTC. As protein: CASSLWSTAASYTF.

The V and J genes are TRBV11-1 and TRBJ2-1; 7 bases are shared with TRBD2. The trim removed 4 bases at V and 6 bases at J, leaving 12 bases unmatched. Germline-derived CDR1 and CDR2 are SGHAT and FQDESV (reference sequence). This CDR3 contains 16 residues. The chain's CDR3 is CASSWYFERGGNEQFF. CDR3 DNA sequence: TGTGCCAGCAGCTGGTATTTCGAGCGGGGTGGCAATGAGCAGTTCTTC.

This clone occurred a few times. The rearrangement links TRBV11-2 to TRBJ1-1; D is perhaps TRBD1 (6 bases). Trimming removed 5 bases at V and 0 bases at J, with 13 bases between. CDR3 size: 15 residues. CDR1 is SGHAT, CDR2 FQNNGV, per germline. CDR3 sequence: CASSGGQGMNTEAFF. The CDR3 coding sequence is TGTGCCAGCAGCGGTGGGCAGGGGATGAACACTGAAGCTTTCTTT.

The chain is built from TRBV9 and TRBJ1-1; 11 positions match TRBD1. Germline CDR1 is SGDLS and CDR2 is YYNGEE. The V and J ends lost 0 bases and 9 bases, in that order; junction bases with no gene match: 7. CDR3 length: 15 residues. CDR3 amino acids: CASSVDGTGGGQAFF. The CDR3 DNA follows: TGTGCCAGCAGCGTAGATGGGACAGGGGGGGGCCAAGCTTTCTTT.

The chain joins TRBV29-1 to TRBJ1-1; TRBD1 aligns across 8 bases. CDR1 and CDR2 from the germline V gene are SQVTM and ANQGSEA. The V segment lost 3 bases and the J segment 4 bases; nucleotides outside the gene matches: 1. This CDR3 has 12 residues. The CDR3, as DNA: TGCAGCGTTGACACAGGGGGCACTGAAGCTTTCTTT. Amino acids: CSVDTGGTEAFF.

The CDR3 DNA reads TGTGCCAGTAAGGGAGGAGGGAGAGGTACCGGGGAGCTGTTTTTT. It specifies CASKGGGRGTGELFF. This sequence joins TRBV19 and TRBJ2-2; possibly TRBD2 for D (6 bases). CDR3 length: 15 residues. The ends were cut back, 7 bases at V and 5 bases at J, with 17 bases in the middle. Germline V gives CDR1 LNHDA, CDR2 SQIVND (reference sequence).

This clone appeared once. The chain combines TRBV7-6 with TRBJ1-1; D is possibly TRBD1 (5 bases). The germline V gene encodes CDR1 SGHVS and CDR2 FNYEAQ. Trimming stripped 1 base from V and 5 bases from J, with 8 bases between. The CDR3 is 13 amino acids. The CDR3 loop is CASSLVQETEAFF. CDR3 DNA sequence: TGTGCCAGCAGCTTAGTACAGGAAACTGAAGCTTTCTTT.

The chain is built from TRBV6-1 and TRBJ2-1; 8 bases fit TRBD1. Unmatched junction bases numbered 9, after V lost 6 bases and J lost 5 bases. The CDR3 sequence is 15 residues long. Germline CDR1 MNHNS, CDR2 SASEGT. The CDR3 region is CASRDTGGRNNEQFF. DNA for the CDR3: TGTGCCAGCAGAGACACAGGGGGAAGGAACAATGAGCAGTTCTTC.

CDR3 residues: CASSSDRADEAFF. CDR3 DNA: TGTGCCAGCAGTTCGGACAGAGCCGATGAAGCTTTCTTT. V is TRBV11-1 and J is TRBJ1-1; weak D call: TRBD1 (6 bases). Trimming took off 6 bases at V and 7 bases at J, with 15 bases between the two ends. This CDR3 contains 13 residues. Germline V gene lookup returns CDR1 SGHAT and CDR2 FQDESV (reference sequence). Drawing the rest from reference TRBV11-1 and TRBJ1-1, the complete variable domain is EAEVAQSPRYKITEKSQAVAFWCDPISGHATLYWYRQILGQGPELLVQFQDESVVDDSQLPKDRFSAERLKGVDSTLKIQPAELGDSAMYLCASSSDRADEAFFGQGTRLTVV.

This chain joins TRBV6-1 and TRBJ1-5; the D is unclear. Germline assignment: CDR1 MNHNS and CDR2 SASEGT. The CDR3 sequence is 14 residues long. Trimming stripped 3 bases from V and 0 bases from J, with 6 bases between. CDR3 in DNA: TGTGCCAGCAGTGATGACACTAGCAATCAGCCCCAGCATTTT. Protein sequence: CASSDDTSNQPQHF.

The chain is built from TRBV19 and TRBJ2-7, with TRBD2 matching 8 bases. Per the germline V gene, CDR1 is LNHDA and CDR2 is SQIVND (reference sequence). The CDR3 has 14 amino acids. Germline trimming cut 7 bases from V and 0 bases from J; bases unmatched to any gene: 5. CDR3: CASTERGSSYEQYF. The CDR3, as DNA: TGTGCCAGTACGGAGCGGGGGAGCTCCTACGAGCAGTACTTC.

This clone is a singleton in its sample. This chain uses TRBV10-1 with TRBJ1-4; D not certain. The CDR3 has 11 amino acids. Trimming stripped 3 bases from V and 8 bases from J, with 4 bases between. Germline lookup yields CDR1 WNHNN and CDR2 SYGVQD (reference sequence). The CDR3 sequence: CASSDPEKLFF. In DNA form, the CDR3 reads TGCGCCAGCAGTGACCCAGAAAAACTGTTTTTT.

This clone was seen a single time. V gene TRBV7-9 combines with J gene TRBJ1-1, with D perhaps matching TRBD1 (5 bases). Germline CDR1 is SEHNR and CDR2 is FQNEAQ (reference sequence). Deletions cut 5 bases from V and 2 bases from J, with 15 bases between. This CDR3 has 15 amino acids. This chain's CDR3 is CASSPRLTANTEAFF. CDR3 DNA: TGTGCCAGCAGCCCGCGATTGACAGCAAACACTGAAGCTTTCTTT.

The V call is TRBV4-1, the J call TRBJ2-5; TRBD2 might be the D (5 bases). V was clipped by 1 base and J by 5 bases, with 17 bases between them. There are 16 residues in the CDR3. In germline, CDR1 is MGHRA, CDR2 YSYEKL. The CDR3 sequence is CASSQVAGPSEETQYF. Here the CDR3 DNA reads TGCGCCAGCAGCCAAGTTGCGGGCCCCTCAGAGGAGACCCAGTACTTC.

This chain connects TRBV7-8 to TRBJ1-4; D remains unclear. Germline V gives CDR1 SGHVS, CDR2 FQNEAQ. Between the trimmed V and J ends, which lost 5 bases and 8 bases, there was a span of 15 bases. This CDR3 is built from 14 residues. The CDR3, as DNA: TGTGCCAGCAGCCTCCCCACGAACCGGGAAAAACTGTTTTTT. The encoded protein is CASSLPTNREKLFF.

The chain recombines TRBV20-1 with TRBJ2-3, with a possible D match to TRBD2 (5 bases). The germline CDR1 and CDR2 sequences are DFQATT and SNEGSKA (reference sequence). There are 11 residues in the CDR3. Trimming took off 4 bases at V and 9 bases at J, with 11 bases between the two ends. The DNA for the CDR3 is TGCAGTGCTAAAGGAGGCGAGACGCAGTATTTT. Translated: CSAKGGETQYF.

This clone was counted a single time. The chain recombines TRBV5-8 with TRBJ1-1; no firm D call. This CDR3 has 17 amino acids. CDR1 is SGHTS and CDR2 is YDEGEE in the germline V gene. V lost 0 bases and J 3 bases, leaving 18 bases between the germline ends. CDR3 in DNA: TGTGCCAGCAGCTTGGCCACCGGACTGCCCCTATACACTGAAGCTTTCTTT. This sequence encodes CASSLATGLPLYTEAFF.

With regard to this clone: Germline is not matched at one junction end, which may reflect a read error. V and J are TRBV7-9 and TRBJ1-2; TRBD1 agrees at 10 bases. Germline assignment: CDR1 SEHNR and CDR2 FQNEAQ (reference sequence). This CDR3 has 15 residues. The CDR3 DNA reads TGTTCCAGCAGCCATGCGGACAGGGGGTTTATTCCCCACACCTTC. Residues: CSSSHADRGFIPHTF.